The 28 T cell receptor beta chains below were found in one sample sequenced in a study of blood T cell repertoires in COVID-19. Some clones are missing from TCRdb's copy, which holds only in-frame ones; the method was immunoSEQ multiplex PCR. Counted here are 230,000 or so clones, about 79% occurring once; the ten biggest clones make up 1.4%. The source material was peripheral blood. All receptors derive from a woman aged 40 to 50 who had recovered from COVID-19.

J is TRBJ1-3 and V is TRBV5-6; D not resolved. The CDR3 runs 15 residues. The V gene's germline CDR1 is SGHDT and CDR2 YYEEEE. The V and J ends lost 4 bases and 4 bases respectively, with 15 bases between them. For the CDR3, the DNA is TGTGCCAGCAGCAGCCAAGGATCGGGAGGAAACACCATATATTTT. Translated: CASSSQGSGGNTIYF.

The V call is TRBV30, the J call TRBJ2-4, with 8 bases fitting TRBD2. CDR1 and CDR2 from the germline V gene are GTSNPN and SVGIG (reference sequence). Losses at the gene ends were 7 bases for V and 2 bases for J; bases not matched to a gene: 7. This CDR3 comprises 14 residues. The CDR3 DNA sequence: TGTGCCTTCGCCCGGGGGGGAACCAAAAACATTCAGTACTTC. Protein: CAFARGGTKNIQYF.

This chain links TRBV28 with TRBJ1-5, with TRBD1 as a possible D gene (5 bases). The V gene lost 3 bases and the J gene lost 5 bases, with 14 bases spanning the gap. Germline V CDR1 and CDR2: MDHEN, SYDVKM. The CDR3 is made up of 15 amino acids. Written as DNA, the CDR3 is TGTGCCAGCAGTTTTTTGTGGGGGGAGGATCAGCCCCAGCATTTT. This gives the protein CASSFLWGEDQPQHF.

Only a few counts were recorded for this clone. The chain combines TRBV5-1 with TRBJ1-4, with D maybe TRBD1 (5 bases). The V gene's germline CDR1 is SGHRS and CDR2 YFSETQ. This CDR3 has 14 residues. Trimming took off 1 base at V and 8 bases at J, with 12 bases between the two ends. CDR3 nucleotides: TGCGCCAGCAGCTTGAGGGGAGGCGGGGAAAAACTGTTTTTT. Protein product: CASSLRGGGEKLFF.

This clone was seen more than once but under ten times. Other DNA variants within this sample encode the same CDR3. The chain carries TRBV6-5 and TRBJ1-1, with D unresolved. V lost 6 bases and J 2 bases, leaving 13 bases between the germline ends. Looked up from germline, CDR1 is MNHEY and CDR2 is SVGAGI. The CDR3 totals 14 residues. CDR3 protein: CASSPRTGNTEAFF. The CDR3 DNA follows: TGTGCCAGCAGCCCGAGAACGGGAAACACTGAAGCTTTCTTT.

V is TRBV19 and J is TRBJ1-5, with a weak D call TRBD1 (6 bases). V dropped 4 bases and J dropped 6 bases, with 19 bases sitting between them. CDR3 length: 16 amino acids. Germline V gene lookup returns CDR1 LNHDA and CDR2 SQIVND (reference sequence). CDR3 sequence reads: CASSRFRGATTQPQHF. CDR3 bases: TGTGCCAGTAGTAGGTTCCGGGGGGCGACTACTCAGCCCCAGCATTTT.

This chain joins TRBV18 and TRBJ1-4; the D gene is possibly TRBD1 (6 bases). This CDR3 has 15 amino acids. The germline V gene encodes CDR1 KGHSH and CDR2 LQKENI. Deletions cut 1 base from V and 3 bases from J, with 9 bases between. As DNA, the CDR3 is TGTGCCAGCTCACCACAAGAGGGGGCTAATGAAAAACTGTTTTTT. Amino acids: CASSPQEGANEKLFF.

This clone was found once. This sequence joins TRBV6-4 and TRBJ1-2, with TRBD1 matching over 8 bases. The ends lost 3 bases at V and 5 bases at J; junction bases unmatched: 2. The CDR3 extends over 13 amino acids. Germline CDR1 reads MRHNA; CDR2 reads SNTAGT. The CDR3 region is CASSEQGGYGYTF. CDR3 in DNA: TGTGCCAGCAGTGAACAGGGGGGATATGGCTACACCTTC.

The rearrangement joins TRBV6-4 to TRBJ2-2, with unresolved D. V gave up 4 bases and J gave up 0 bases, with 6 bases separating them. This CDR3 is built from 14 residues. Per germline, CDR1 MRHNA and CDR2 SNTAGT. CDR3 in amino acids: CASSAEANTGELFF. CDR3 coding DNA: TGTGCCAGCAGTGCAGAAGCGAACACCGGGGAGCTGTTTTTT.

The chain carries TRBV11-3 and TRBJ2-7; 12 bases are a match to TRBD2. This CDR3 is 15 amino acids long. V shed 7 bases, J shed 1 base, and the junction held 5 bases outside the gene matches. Germline V lookup: CDR1 SGHNT, CDR2 YENEEA. The CDR3 loop reads CASTSGLAGSYEQYF. CDR3 bases: TGTGCCAGCACGTCAGGACTAGCGGGATCCTACGAGCAGTACTTC.

The rearrangement uses TRBV9 and TRBJ2-1, with 7 bases fitting TRBD1. Unmatched junction bases numbered 10, after V lost 0 bases and J lost 7 bases. Germline CDR1 SGDLS, CDR2 YYNGEE. The CDR3 contains 16 residues. The CDR3 region is CASSVAVTTGWNEQFF. CDR3 DNA: TGTGCCAGCAGCGTAGCGGTAACGACAGGGTGGAATGAGCAGTTCTTC.

The CDR3 loop is CASSLEADTGELFF. CDR3 coding DNA: TGTGCCAGCAGCTTAGAGGCCGACACCGGGGAGCTGTTTTTT. This sequence joins TRBV11-3 and TRBJ2-2; D call uncertain. The length of the CDR3 is 14 residues. The V end lost 0 bases, the J end lost 3 bases, and 5 bases lay between the germline ends. Germline values: CDR1 SGHNT, CDR2 YENEEA.

The sample holds one count of this clone. The chain couples TRBV2 to TRBJ2-5; possible D gene TRBD2, 6 bases. V dropped 0 bases and J dropped 4 bases, with 9 bases sitting between them. Looked up from germline, CDR1 is SNHLY and CDR2 is FYNNEI. The CDR3 covers 14 residues. The CDR3 bases are TGTGCCAGCAGTGAAGCGGAGGGTAGAGAGACCCAGTACTTC. Translation gives CASSEAEGRETQYF.

The gene calls are TRBV7-2 and TRBJ1-4; no firm D call. Trimming left V 1 base short and J 7 bases short, with 16 bases between. There are 16 residues in the CDR3. Germline V gives CDR1 SGHTA, CDR2 FQGNSA. CDR3 amino acids: CASSLDLGTWSEKLFF. In DNA form, the CDR3 reads TGTGCCAGCAGCTTAGATCTCGGAACATGGAGTGAAAAACTGTTTTTT. Full variable domain (remainder filled in from reference TRBV7-2 and TRBJ1-4): GAGVSQSPSNKVTEKGKDVELRCDPISGHTALYWYRQSLGQGLEFLIYFQGNSAPDKSGLPSDRFSAERTGGSVSTLTIQRTQQEDSAVYLCASSLDLGTWSEKLFFGSGTQLSVL.

V gene TRBV5-8 combines with J gene TRBJ1-2, with 7 bases matching TRBD1. Germline V CDR1 and CDR2: SGHTS, YDEGEE. CDR3 length equals 13 residues. With 2 bases clipped from V and 3 bases from J, the junction kept 1 base outside the gene matches. In nucleotides, the CDR3 is TGTGCCAGCAGCTTAGGACAGGACTATGGCTACACCTTC. It yields the protein CASSLGQDYGYTF.

Details on this clone: The sample carries other DNA sequences with the same CDR3. The CDR3 loop is CASSLSGGSSYNEQFF. CDR3 in DNA: TGTGCCAGCAGCTTAAGTGGGGGCAGCTCCTACAATGAGCAGTTCTTC. The V call is TRBV7-3, the J call TRBJ2-1; perhaps TRBD1 as D (6 bases). Germline V gives CDR1 SGHTA, CDR2 FQGTGA. The CDR3 is made up of 16 amino acids. Trimming took 1 base from V and 0 from J, leaving 10 bases between them.

The rearrangement uses TRBV6-5 and TRBJ2-1, with 8 bases matching TRBD2. V gave up 0 bases and J gave up 7 bases; unmatched junction bases: 8. CDR3 length: 16 residues. Germline CDR1 MNHEY, CDR2 SVGAGI. CDR3 loop: CASSYSSGGGKNEQFF. The CDR3 DNA reads as TGTGCCAGCAGTTACTCATCGGGGGGGGGAAAGAATGAGCAGTTCTTC.

CDR3 region: CASSLVLTSGTDTQYF. In nucleotides, the CDR3 is TGTGCCAGCAGCTTGGTACTTACTAGCGGCACAGATACGCAGTATTTT. The V gene is TRBV5-4, the J gene TRBJ2-3; 7 bases line up with TRBD2. This CDR3 contains 16 residues. Per germline, CDR1 SGHNT and CDR2 YYREEE (reference sequence). V lost 0 bases and J lost 1; bases outside the gene matches: 5.

J is TRBJ1-2 and V is TRBV7-6; 7 bases match TRBD1. The V and J ends lost 5 bases and 2 bases, in that order; junction bases with no gene match: 5. Germline V gene data show CDR1 as SGHVS and CDR2 as FNYEAQ. CDR3 length equals 14 residues. The CDR3 loop reads CASSKATGNYGYTF. DNA for the CDR3: TGTGCCAGCAGCAAGGCGACAGGGAACTATGGCTACACCTTC.

The V gene is TRBV5-6, the J gene TRBJ1-5; D ambiguous. CDR3 size: 16 residues. V lost 0 bases to trimming and J lost 2 bases, with 12 bases between them. CDR1 SGHDT and CDR2 YYEEEE come from the germline V gene. Here the CDR3 reads CASSLGNFGGNQPQHF. The CDR3 DNA reads as TGTGCCAGCAGCTTGGGGAACTTTGGAGGCAATCAGCCCCAGCATTTT.

This clone was counted a few times. This chain joins TRBV28 and TRBJ1-5, with D possibly TRBD1 on 6 matching bases. Germline-derived CDR1 and CDR2 are MDHEN and SYDVKM. There are 17 residues in the CDR3. Trimming cost V 2 bases and J 3 bases, with 17 bases left between them. The CDR3 DNA is TGTGCCAGCAGTTTACGTTTTCCAAGACAGGACAATCAGCCCCAGCATTTT. It yields the protein CASSLRFPRQDNQPQHF.

This chain links TRBV5-1 with TRBJ1-1, with a weak D call TRBD1 (5 bases). The V gene's germline CDR1 is SGHRS and CDR2 YFSETQ. The V gene lost 3 bases and the J gene lost 4 bases, with 19 bases spanning the gap. The CDR3 contains 16 residues. The CDR3 DNA sequence: TGCGCCAGCAGCTGGGGAGGGGAGGTACGGGGCACTGAAGCTTTCTTT. Protein product: CASSWGGEVRGTEAFF.

Points on this clone: A much more abundant neighbour one base away suggests this may be a read error. This sample includes further DNA sequences coding for the same CDR3. The chain uses TRBV7-2 and TRBJ2-1, with 7 bases identical to TRBD2. In germline, CDR1 is SGHTA, CDR2 FQGNSA. V gave up 2 bases and J gave up 4 bases; unmatched junction bases: 5. The CDR3 covers 15 residues. The DNA for the CDR3 is TGTGCCAGCAGCTTATTAGCGGGCGGATACAATGAGCAGTTCTTC. This encodes CASSLLAGGYNEQFF. The whole variable domain, remainder taken from reference TRBV7-2 and TRBJ2-1, is GAGVSQSPSNKVTEKGKDVELRCDPISGHTALYWYRQSLGQGLEFLIYFQGNSAPDKSGLPSDRFSAERTGGSVSTLTIQRTQQEDSAVYLCASSLLAGGYNEQFFGPGTRLTVL.

CDR3 nucleotides: TGCGCCAGCAGGGTCCAGGGAGGTGAAAAACTGTTTTTT. Its translation is CASRVQGGEKLFF. V gene TRBV5-1 combines with J gene TRBJ1-4, with a possible D match to TRBD1 (5 bases). The CDR3 length is 13 residues. Looked up from germline, CDR1 is SGHRS and CDR2 is YFSETQ. V was clipped by 5 bases and J by 7 bases, with 12 bases between them.

The chain recombines TRBV12-3 or TRBV12-4 with TRBJ1-2; TRBD1 matches 7 bases. V lost 6 bases to trimming and J lost 2 bases; unmatched junction nucleotides: 3. The CDR3 covers 13 residues. CDR3 sequence (DNA): TGTGCCAGCAGACCGACAGGGAACTATGGCTACACCTTC. Protein product: CASRPTGNYGYTF.

This chain connects TRBV3-1 (or the pseudogene TRBV3-2) to TRBJ2-1; TRBD1 matches 8 bases. CDR3 length: 16 residues. Germline assignment: CDR1 LGHDT and CDR2 YNNKEL (reference sequence). V lost 3 bases to trimming and J lost 0 bases; unmatched junction nucleotides: 4. CDR3 residues: CASSHFQGASYNEQFF. The CDR3 DNA follows: TGTGCCAGCAGCCACTTCCAGGGGGCCTCCTACAATGAGCAGTTCTTC.

This clone was counted a few times. J is TRBJ1-2 and V is TRBV19, with D hard to call. Germline V gives CDR1 LNHDA, CDR2 SQIVND (reference sequence). This CDR3 spans 13 amino acids. V lost 4 bases and J 6 bases, leaving 12 bases between the germline ends. The CDR3 DNA reads TGTGCCAGTAGTACCGCCGGAGGGAATGGCTACACCTTC. This codes for CASSTAGGNGYTF.

This clone appeared once. This chain joins TRBV7-3 and TRBJ2-1; perhaps TRBD1 as D (5 bases). The germline V gene has CDR1 SGHTA and CDR2 FQGTGA. V shed 2 bases and J shed 5 bases, with 13 bases lying between them. CDR3 size: 15 residues. In DNA form, the CDR3 reads TGTGCCAGCAGCTTAGTAGGACACCGGGACAATGAGCAGTTCTTC. Translated: CASSLVGHRDNEQFF.